A single sample is the source of the 20 T cell receptor beta chains below, sequenced in a study of OX40 agonist ivuxolimab in advanced cancers. Some clones are missing from TCRdb's copy, which holds only in-frame ones; the method was immunoSEQ multiplex PCR. The sample gives over 50,000 clones, approximately 90% of which show up once; 1.9% is in the top ten. The sample consisted of CD4+ or CD8+ T cells sorted from blood, taken in a trial of the OX40 agonist ivuxolimab. The source of these receptors is an adult with an advanced solid tumor such as melanoma, head and neck, liver or kidney cancer.

The chain is built from TRBV5-5 and TRBJ1-5, with no clear D. Germline CDR1 reads SGHKS; CDR2 reads YYEKEE (reference sequence). CDR3 length: 14 residues. V shed 3 bases and J shed 2 bases, with 9 bases lying between them. The CDR3 DNA sequence: TGTGCCAGCAGCTCTCAGGAGGGCAATCAGCCCCAGCATTTT. It translates to CASSSQEGNQPQHF.

This rearrangement joins TRBV27 to TRBJ1-4; no definite D call. This CDR3 comprises 14 residues. Germline CDR1 reads MNHEY; CDR2 reads SMNVEV (reference sequence). Trimming left V 2 bases short and J 5 bases short, with 9 bases between. CDR3 DNA sequence: TGTGCCAGCAGTTTACGAGGTCTAAATGAAAAACTGTTTTTT. It yields the protein CASSLRGLNEKLFF.

The rearrangement links TRBV29-1 to TRBJ2-3; 7 bases match TRBD2. J was trimmed by 6 bases and V by 1 base; bases with no gene match: 13. Germline V gives CDR1 SQVTM, CDR2 ANQGSEA. The CDR3 is made up of 16 amino acids. The CDR3 loop is CSVEATPGLPQDTQYF. CDR3 in DNA: TGCAGCGTTGAAGCCACCCCGGGACTACCCCAGGATACGCAGTATTTT.

V gene TRBV28 combines with J gene TRBJ2-2; no reliable D call. V gave up 4 bases and J gave up 6 bases, with 15 bases separating them. The germline V gene encodes CDR1 MDHEN and CDR2 SYDVKM. CDR3 length: 15 residues. The CDR3 DNA reads TGTGCCAGCAGTTCCCCCCCCGCTGGCGCCGGGGAGCTGTTTTTT. Its translation: CASSSPPAGAGELFF.

The chain is built from TRBV29-1 and TRBJ1-1; perhaps TRBD1 as D (5 bases). The V end lost 0 bases, the J end lost 11 bases, and 16 bases lay between the germline ends. CDR3 length: 13 residues. Germline CDR1 and CDR2: SQVTM and ANQGSEA. CDR3 loop: CSVEDRFGAGAFF. CDR3 bases: TGCAGCGTTGAAGACCGATTTGGGGCTGGGGCTTTCTTT.

Comment on this clone: Different DNA sequences within this sample yield the same CDR3. The chain recombines TRBV18 with TRBJ1-2, with D uncertain. Trimming shortened V by 3 bases and J by 2 bases, and 7 bases separated the two germline ends. CDR3 length: 13 amino acids. Germline values: CDR1 KGHSH, CDR2 LQKENI. CDR3 protein: CASSPDGNYGYTF. CDR3 DNA: TGTGCCAGCTCACCCGACGGAAACTATGGCTACACCTTC.

This clone was found once. The V and J genes are TRBV28 and TRBJ1-5, with TRBD1 matching 7 bases. This CDR3 comprises 15 residues. Germline V gene data show CDR1 as MDHEN and CDR2 as SYDVKM. The V segment lost 7 bases and the J segment 6 bases; nucleotides outside the gene matches: 12. The CDR3 reads CASIGGRGDSQPQHF. In DNA form, the CDR3 reads TGTGCCAGCATCGGCGGCAGGGGGGACAGTCAGCCCCAGCATTTT.

Only one count was recorded for this clone. The chain joins TRBV7-2 to TRBJ2-2; TRBD2 matches 11 bases. The J segment lost 1 base and the V segment lost 6 bases, leaving 4 bases of the junction unmatched. Germline V lookup: CDR1 SGHTA, CDR2 FQGNSA. The CDR3 covers 16 residues. CDR3 DNA sequence: TGTGCCAGCAGTTCCGGGACTAGCGGGAACACCGGGGAGCTGTTTTTT. It is translated as CASSSGTSGNTGELFF.

The gene calls are TRBV7-9 and TRBJ1-2; 11 nucleotides align to TRBD1. The CDR3 is 16 amino acids. Germline assignment: CDR1 SEHNR and CDR2 FQNEAQ (reference sequence). With V trimmed by 5 bases and J by 0 bases, 5 bases remained unmatched. CDR3 bases: TGTGCCAGCAGCCCCGGACAGGGGGCATCTAACTATGGCTACACCTTC. It encodes CASSPGQGASNYGYTF.

The V call is TRBV7-9, the J call TRBJ2-5; TRBD2 matches at 9 bases. Germline assignment: CDR1 SEHNR and CDR2 FQNEAQ (reference sequence). The CDR3 consists of 15 residues. V gave up 3 bases and J gave up 1 base; unmatched junction bases: 3. The CDR3 reads CASSLLAGSQETQYF. CDR3 nucleotide sequence: TGTGCCAGCAGCTTGCTAGCGGGGAGCCAAGAGACCCAGTACTTC.

The V call is TRBV6-6, the J call TRBJ1-1; D might be TRBD1 (5 bases). The V end lost 2 bases, the J end lost 5 bases, and 6 bases lay between the germline ends. The CDR3 runs 12 residues. CDR1 MNHNY and CDR2 SVGAGI come from the germline V gene (reference sequence). CDR3 protein: CASSYAGTEAFF. CDR3 in DNA: TGTGCCAGCAGTTACGCAGGGACTGAAGCTTTCTTT.

The rearrangement links TRBV19 to TRBJ2-3; D is ambiguous. The germline V and J ends were trimmed by 5 bases and 0 bases, with 9 bases remaining between them. Germline lookup yields CDR1 LNHDA and CDR2 SQIVND (reference sequence). This CDR3 is 14 amino acids long. The CDR3: CASSFSTSTDTQYF. CDR3 nucleotide sequence: TGTGCCAGTAGTTTCAGTACTAGCACAGATACGCAGTATTTT.

About this clone: At one boundary the junction diverges from the germline segment, which might be a read error. The J gene is TRBJ2-1, the V gene TRBV14; 12 nucleotides align to TRBD1. The CDR3 has 13 amino acids. The germline V gene encodes CDR1 SGHDN and CDR2 FVKESK. The CDR3 reads CASSQTGTGGAVF. CDR3 DNA sequence: TGTGCCAGCAGCCAAACCGGGACAGGGGGCGCCGTCTTC.

J is TRBJ1-2 and V is TRBV14; 10 bases agree with TRBD1. Germline assignment: CDR1 SGHDN and CDR2 FVKESK. CDR3 length: 15 amino acids. V lost 6 bases to trimming and J lost 8 bases; unmatched junction nucleotides: 12. Here the CDR3 reads CASRPQGTGVFGYTF. The CDR3 nucleotides read TGTGCCAGCAGGCCTCAGGGGACAGGGGTTTTCGGCTACACCTTC.

V usage is TRBV19 and J usage is TRBJ1-1, with D possibly TRBD1 on 6 matching bases. V lost 4 bases, J lost 4 bases, and 13 bases lay in between. The CDR3 loop spans 14 amino acids. Germline V gene lookup returns CDR1 LNHDA and CDR2 SQIVND (reference sequence). This CDR3 reads CASSREGEGTEAFF. Here the CDR3 DNA reads TGTGCCAGTAGTAGAGAGGGGGAGGGCACTGAAGCTTTCTTT. Filled out from reference TRBV19 and TRBJ1-1, the complete variable domain reads DGGITQSPKYLFRKEGQNVTLSCEQNLNHDAMYWYRQDPGQGLRLIYYSQIVNDFQKGDIAEGYSVSREKKESFPLTVTSAQKNPTAFYLCASSREGEGTEAFFGQGTRLTVV.

The chain employs TRBV6-1 and TRBJ2-5; D is perhaps TRBD1 (6 bases). Looked up from germline, CDR1 is MNHNS and CDR2 is SASEGT. The CDR3 sequence is 13 residues long. V was cut by 8 bases and J by 5 bases, with 15 bases left in between. The CDR3 DNA sequence: TGTGCCAGCCTCAGGGGATGGGGGGAGACCCAGTACTTC. Translating it yields CASLRGWGETQYF.

The table lists this clone with a count of one. V gene TRBV5-1 combines with J gene TRBJ2-7, with TRBD1 identical over 8 bases. The CDR3 extends over 13 amino acids. With 3 bases clipped from V and 7 bases from J, the junction kept 6 bases outside the gene matches. CDR1 SGHRS and CDR2 YFSETQ come from the germline V gene. In DNA, the CDR3 is TGCGCCAGCAGCTCCCTGACAGGGGAAGAGCAGTACTTC. Its protein product is CASSSLTGEEQYF.

This sequence joins TRBV29-1 and TRBJ2-7; D unresolved. The germline CDR1 and CDR2 sequences are SQVTM and ANQGSEA. CDR3 length: 14 amino acids. The V gene lost 0 bases and the J gene lost 0 bases, with 9 bases spanning the gap. The CDR3 sequence: CSVEDHRASYEQYF. The CDR3, as DNA: TGCAGCGTTGAAGATCACCGGGCCTCCTACGAGCAGTACTTC.

Only a few counts were recorded for this clone. V usage is TRBV7-8 and J usage is TRBJ2-1; D is unresolved. Trimming took 10 bases from V and 0 from J, leaving 28 bases between them. The germline CDR1 and CDR2 sequences are SGHVS and FQNEAQ. The CDR3 loop spans 19 amino acids. This chain's CDR3 is CATLPPIRLSGSSYNEQFF. In DNA form, the CDR3 reads TGTGCCACCCTACCACCGATTCGTCTCTCAGGAAGCTCCTACAATGAGCAGTTCTTC.

The chain has TRBV18 and TRBJ1-5, with D unresolved. The CDR3 totals 13 residues. Germline CDR1 is KGHSH and CDR2 is LQKENI. Trimming shortened V by 4 bases and J by 2 bases, and 6 bases separated the two germline ends. The CDR3 DNA follows: TGTGCCAGCTCACTGTCGGGCAATCAGCCCCAGCATTTT. This encodes CASSLSGNQPQHF.